The clone carrying this TCR beta chain appeared once. Antigen unknown. Naive CD8 isolation took CD45RO-negative cells positively selected for CCR7 and excluded terminally differentiated effector memory CD45RA+ cells. Sequencing was performed with immunoSEQ multiplex PCR; in TCRdb, only in-frame clones are kept and a portion is missing. The sample lists over 2 million clones, over 85% seen once, with roughly 1% in the top ten. The data originate from a study of shared clonotypes between healthy human individuals. The CDR3 length is 15 residues. V dropped 2 bases and J dropped 6; count of bases not matched to a gene: 6. CDR1 MDHEN and CDR2 SYDVKM come from the germline V gene. General study points: Rarefaction analysis demonstrated incomplete sorted-subset sequencing notwithstanding large depth. The represented genetic and exposure-history diversity was limited by the small number of donors. Non-shared clonotypes were found to have lower generation probabilities than the clonotypes that were shared by all four of the sorted-subset donors. Only blood underwent sampling, and tissue repertoires likely differ.

The receptor was isolated from a man aged 18 to 30 in good health. Sequenced: naive CD8+ T cells sorted from blood. V and J are TRBV28 and TRBJ2-2; 7 bases are a match to TRBD1. The CDR3 is CASSLHRGPPGELFF. The CDR3 DNA follows: TGTGCCAGCAGTTTACACAGGGGCCCCCCCGGGGAGCTGTTTTTT.